This TCR beta chain was captured in a study of human T cells and chemical hapten exposure. The overall study: Alopecia areata, totalis or universalis affected patients who were mostly female.

V lost 1 base to trimming and J lost 9 bases, with 13 bases between them. Germline V CDR1 and CDR2: LGHDT, YNNKEL (reference sequence). The CDR3 contains 14 residues. One entry per CDR3 protein results from TCRdb running MiXCR on the RACE reads. This sample yields some 96,000 distinct CDR3 sequences, of which 27% are seen a single time; around a tenth belongs to the top ten. Described time point: patch test 3, about 24 weeks after DPC sensitization. Indicated treatment: therapeutic diphenylcyclopropenone sensitization with weekly scalp DPC. Sequenced here: whole blood, sampled in connection with sensitization to the hapten diphenylcyclopropenone (DPC). This chain connects TRBV3-1 to TRBJ2-1; TRBD2 might be the D (6 bases). The source of this sequence is a man between 35 and 55 years old with alopecia areata. Some clones in this sample may be carry-over from other donors' samples. For the CDR3, the DNA is TGTGCCAGCAGCCAAGGGTCGGGGGAACGTGAGCAGTTCTTC. Residues: CASSQGSGEREQFF.